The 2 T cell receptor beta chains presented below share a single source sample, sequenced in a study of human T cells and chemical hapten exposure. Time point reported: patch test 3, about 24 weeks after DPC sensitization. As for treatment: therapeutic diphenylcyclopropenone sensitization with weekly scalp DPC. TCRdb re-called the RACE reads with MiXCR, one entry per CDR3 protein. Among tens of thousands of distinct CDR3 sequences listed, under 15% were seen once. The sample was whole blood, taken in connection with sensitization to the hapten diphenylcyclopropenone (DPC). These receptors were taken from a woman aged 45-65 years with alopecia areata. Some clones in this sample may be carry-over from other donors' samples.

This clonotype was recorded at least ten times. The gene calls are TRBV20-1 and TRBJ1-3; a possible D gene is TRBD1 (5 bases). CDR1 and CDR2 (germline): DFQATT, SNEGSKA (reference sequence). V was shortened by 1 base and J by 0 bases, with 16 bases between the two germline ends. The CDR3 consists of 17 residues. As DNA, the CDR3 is TGCAGTGCTAGAGTGGGGGGAGTGCGGGTCTCTGGAAACACCATATATTTT. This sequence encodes CSARVGGVRVSGNTIYF.

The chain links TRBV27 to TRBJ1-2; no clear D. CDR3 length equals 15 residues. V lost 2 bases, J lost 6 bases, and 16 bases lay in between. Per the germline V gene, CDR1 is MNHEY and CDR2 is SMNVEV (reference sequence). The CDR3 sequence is CASSLSRVLGHGYTF. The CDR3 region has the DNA TGTGCCAGCAGTTTAAGCCGGGTACTAGGCCATGGCTACACCTTC.